The 20 T cell receptor beta chains presented below share a single source sample, sequenced in a study of beta chain features in type 1 diabetes (dated by TCRdb to 2016 to 2019). The method was the immunoSEQ multiplex PCR assay. All of the isolated RNA was reverse transcribed with the High Capacity cDNA Reverse Transcription Kit, so expressed TCRB transcripts were sequenced. What TCRdb holds here is the immuneACCESS table cut down to in-frame rearrangements. Part of the clones is not present; checked against another copy, under half of the missing clones reflect an unresolved V gene, and the others are unexplained. The sample table records roughly 240,000 clones; around 14% of these occur just once. The ten largest clones add up to about 0.026% of the sample. The sample consisted of naive CD4+ T cells from blood. Interpreted using the paper, the cell subset or site label stands for: true naive CD4+ T cells. These receptors all stem from a middle-aged woman in good health.

V and J are TRBV7-6 and TRBJ2-3; 10 nucleotides agree with TRBD2. CDR3 size: 16 residues. Germline CDR1 reads SGHVS; CDR2 reads FNYEAQ. V gave up 1 base and J gave up 2 bases; unmatched junction bases: 3. The CDR3 spells CASSLGTSGFTDTQYF. The CDR3 nucleotides are TGTGCCAGCAGCTTAGGGACTAGCGGTTTCACAGATACGCAGTATTTT.

This clone was counted between two and nine times. This rearrangement joins TRBV5-4 to TRBJ2-7; TRBD2 matches at 8 bases. After removal of 4 bases from V and 2 bases from J, the junction contained 5 bases not matched to a gene. CDR1 is SGHNT, CDR2 YYREEE, per germline (reference sequence). The CDR3 spans 14 residues. The CDR3 region has the DNA TGTGCCAGCAGCCCATCGGGACTAGCCTACGAGCAGTACTTC. Its translation: CASSPSGLAYEQYF. Filled out from reference TRBV5-4 and TRBJ2-7, the complete variable domain reads ETGVTQSPTHLIKTRGQQVTLRCSSQSGHNTVSWYQQALGQGPQFIFQYYREEENGRGNFPPRFSGLQFPNYSSELNVNALELDDSALYLCASSPSGLAYEQYFGPGTRLTVT.

This clone was seen more than once but under ten times. This chain uses TRBV9 with TRBJ2-4; 10 bases agree with TRBD1. With V trimmed by 3 bases and J by 1 base, 16 bases remained unmatched. CDR3 length equals 20 residues. CDR1 is SGDLS, CDR2 YYNGEE, per germline. The CDR3 sequence is CASSAGVGQGITAAKNIQYF. CDR3 nucleotides: TGTGCCAGCAGCGCGGGGGTGGGACAGGGGATAACAGCGGCCAAAAACATTCAGTACTTC. The variable domain in full, with the rest retrieved from reference TRBV9 and TRBJ2-4, is DSGVTQTPKHLITATGQRVTLRCSPRSGDLSVYWYQQSLDQGLQFLIQYYNGEERAKGNILERFSAQQFPDLHSELNLSSLELGDSALYFCASSAGVGQGITAAKNIQYFGAGTRLSVL.

Only a few counts were recorded for this clone. The chain joins TRBV5-4 to TRBJ2-2, with TRBD2 as a possible D gene (6 bases). Germline CDR1 and CDR2: SGHNT and YYREEE (reference sequence). The CDR3 consists of 15 residues. Trimming cost V 3 bases and J 4 bases, with 13 bases left between them. CDR3 protein: CASSSAGGGTGELFF. CDR3 in DNA: TGTGCCAGCAGCTCGGCCGGGGGTGGCACCGGGGAGCTGTTTTTT.

The chain recombines TRBV6-6 with TRBJ2-2; tentatively, D is TRBD1 (7 bases). This CDR3 is 14 amino acids long. Germline CDR1 MNHNY, CDR2 SVGAGI (reference sequence). The V end was cut by 10 bases, the J end by 2 bases, with 14 bases between. CDR3 amino acids: CATLTGTNTGELFF. The CDR3 DNA reads as TGTGCCACCTTGACAGGGACTAACACCGGGGAGCTGTTTTTT.

The chain is built from TRBV15 and TRBJ1-2, with TRBD1 matching 11 bases. The CDR3 contains 15 residues. V lost 5 bases and J lost 6; bases outside the gene matches: 8. In germline, CDR1 is LNHNV, CDR2 YYDKDF (reference sequence). CDR3 loop: CATSRGQGAWDGYTF. In nucleotides, the CDR3 is TGTGCCACCAGCCGAGGACAGGGGGCCTGGGATGGCTACACCTTC.

This chain uses TRBV13 with TRBJ2-7, with 9 bases identical to TRBD1. Germline loops: CDR1 PRHDT, CDR2 FYEKMQ (reference sequence). V dropped 5 bases and J dropped 0; count of bases not matched to a gene: 8. This CDR3 spans 16 amino acids. The CDR3 loop is CASSTDRGQSSYEQYF. CDR3 in DNA: TGTGCCAGCAGCACGGACAGGGGACAGAGCTCCTACGAGCAGTACTTC.

The rearrangement links TRBV5-4 to TRBJ2-2, with 7 positions matching TRBD1. Germline lookup yields CDR1 SGHNT and CDR2 YYREEE (reference sequence). J gave up 5 bases and V 2 bases, and 3 bases lay outside the gene matches. The CDR3 consists of 14 residues. The CDR3 reads CASSFAGGTGELFF. The DNA for the CDR3 is TGTGCCAGCAGCTTCGCAGGGGGTACCGGGGAGCTGTTTTTT.

V and J are TRBV7-2 and TRBJ2-1, with 9 bases matching TRBD2. This CDR3 contains 17 residues. The germline CDR1 and CDR2 sequences are SGHTA and FQGNSA. Trimming took 2 bases from V and 10 from J; bases not matched to a gene: 15. The CDR3 sequence: CASSLSPAGGALGEQFF. The CDR3 nucleotides read TGTGCCAGCAGCTTATCCCCAGCGGGGGGCGCGTTGGGGGAGCAGTTCTTC.

This clone was counted a few times. The chain uses TRBV29-1 and TRBJ1-1, with D possibly TRBD1 on 5 matching bases. The CDR3 totals 15 residues. V was shortened by 4 bases and J by 4 bases, with 19 bases between the two germline ends. Germline V lookup: CDR1 SQVTM, CDR2 ANQGSEA. For the CDR3, the DNA is TGCAGCGTTGTTTCAGGGCTGGGGGGGTCCACTGAAGCTTTCTTT. Translated, it gives CSVVSGLGGSTEAFF.

This clone was seen only a few times. This rearrangement joins TRBV13 to TRBJ1-2, with 7 bases fitting TRBD1. Germline loops: CDR1 PRHDT, CDR2 FYEKMQ (reference sequence). The junction had 0 bases not matched to a gene; V was cut back by 0 bases and J by 5 bases. The CDR3 spans 13 residues. The CDR3 DNA reads TGTGCCAGCAGCTTAGGACAGGGGTATGGCTACACCTTC. Translating it yields CASSLGQGYGYTF.

This chain's CDR3 is CASSGGGGETQYF. DNA of the CDR3: TGCGCCAGCAGCGGCGGGGGTGGGGAGACCCAGTACTTC. The V gene is TRBV5-1, the J gene TRBJ2-5, with 7 bases lining up with TRBD2. V lost 4 bases to trimming and J lost 5 bases; unmatched junction nucleotides: 5. The CDR3 covers 13 residues. Germline V gene data show CDR1 as SGHRS and CDR2 as YFSETQ.

This clone turned up a few times. In DNA, the CDR3 is TGCGCCAGCAGCCAAGTCGAGGGGGGGCCCTGGGAGCTGTTTTTT. Translating it yields CASSQVEGGPWELFF. This sequence joins TRBV4-3 and TRBJ2-2; D is perhaps TRBD2 (7 bases). The CDR3 has 15 amino acids. Trimming removed 1 base at V and 9 bases at J, with 15 bases between. Germline V gene data show CDR1 as LGHNA and CDR2 as YSLEER.

The table lists this clone with a few counts. V and J are TRBV11-2 and TRBJ2-2; possible D gene TRBD2, 6 bases. V lost 5 bases and J lost 6, with 19 bases in between. The germline gives CDR1 SGHAT, CDR2 FQNNGV. The CDR3 runs 16 residues. The CDR3 reads CASSAIRDSSPGELFF. The CDR3 nucleotides read TGTGCCAGCAGCGCAATCCGGGACTCATCCCCCGGGGAGCTGTTTTTT.

The genes are TRBV6-1 and TRBJ1-5; D not resolved. V was cut by 5 bases and J by 4 bases, with 12 bases left in between. This CDR3 region has 14 residues. Germline-derived CDR1 and CDR2 are MNHNS and SASEGT. Here the CDR3 reads CASSFTGGNQPQHF. The CDR3 DNA follows: TGTGCCAGCAGTTTCACCGGAGGAAATCAGCCCCAGCATTTT.

This clone was seen a handful of times. The V gene is TRBV13, the J gene TRBJ2-5; no clear D gene. The J call may be in error: the DNA end matches TRBJ2-7 better. The CDR3 is 15 amino acids. Germline CDR1 reads PRHDT; CDR2 reads FYEKMQ (reference sequence). The CDR3 region is CASSLVLESSYEQYF. The CDR3 nucleotides read TGTGCCAGCAGCTTAGTGCTGGAGAGCTCCTACGAGCAGTACTTC.

V is TRBV4-2 and J is TRBJ1-1; D unresolved. V was clipped by 4 bases and J by 2 bases, with 11 bases between them. The CDR3 is 14 residues long. CDR1 is LGHNA and CDR2 is YNFKEQ in the germline V gene. The CDR3 DNA reads as TGTGCCAGCAGCCCGGGAGGGTTAAACACTGAAGCTTTCTTT. It specifies CASSPGGLNTEAFF.

The V call is TRBV6-6, the J call TRBJ2-2; 7 bases are shared with TRBD1. CDR1 and CDR2 from the germline V gene are MNHNY and SVGAGI (reference sequence). The CDR3 contains 15 residues. V dropped 2 bases and J dropped 7; count of bases not matched to a gene: 7. The CDR3 spells CASSYGGAGGGELFF. CDR3 coding DNA: TGTGCCAGCAGTTACGGAGGAGCAGGGGGCGGGGAGCTGTTTTTT.

CDR3 bases: TGCGCCAGCACCAGGGGACTAGCGGGCGTCAATGAGCAGTTCTTC. This sequence encodes CASTRGLAGVNEQFF. The gene calls are TRBV5-1 and TRBJ2-1; TRBD2 agrees at 12 bases. The CDR3 has 15 residues. Germline trimming cut 6 bases from V and 6 bases from J; bases unmatched to any gene: 7. Germline-derived CDR1 and CDR2 are SGHRS and YFSETQ.

A few counts support this clone. J is TRBJ2-5 and V is TRBV6-1; TRBD1 matches at 7 bases. The germline V gene encodes CDR1 MNHNS and CDR2 SASEGT. V was pared by 2 bases and J by 2 bases, with 11 bases of the junction left unmatched. CDR3 length: 17 amino acids. This chain's CDR3 is CASSESSGTVIQETQYF. In DNA form, the CDR3 reads TGTGCCAGCAGTGAAAGTTCGGGGACAGTGATACAAGAGACCCAGTACTTC.